This T cell receptor beta chain was sequenced during a study of blood T cell repertoires in COVID-19. Study details: Whether acute or convalescent, the COVID-19 samples came from the United States, Italy and Spain. Sources were T cells, B-cell-depleted T cells, or PBMCs; the material itself was cDNA or gDNA.

In the original processing: Estimated nucleated cell counts came from reference gene primer amplification. Profiling relied on immunoSEQ multiplex PCR, and the TCRdb table lists in-frame clones only, not all of them. For V, J and clone size, that table is used; D and trimming come from the DNA. The sample has approximately 93,000 clones; about 91% are singletons. This TCR was sampled from a man in his sixties with acute or convalescent COVID-19. Sample: peripheral blood.

CDR3 DNA sequence: TGTGCCATCCCGAGGGGGGGTAAGGCCCCCTACGAGCAGTACTTC. As protein: CAIPRGGKAPYEQYF. The chain couples TRBV2 to TRBJ2-7; a possible D gene is TRBD2 (7 bases). Per the germline V gene, CDR1 is SNHLY and CDR2 is FYNNEI. V was shortened by 10 bases and J by 2 bases, with 21 bases between the two germline ends. The CDR3 sequence is 15 residues long.